A single sample is the source of the 13 T cell receptor beta chains below, sequenced in a study of CD8 T cells in ankylosing spondylitis. TCRdb fed the 5' RACE reads into MiXCR, producing one record per CDR3 protein. Altogether about 100,000 distinct CDR3 sequences are present, about 25% being singletons, with the ten largest covering 12%. Sequenced input: synovial fluid, either unsorted or a sorted T cell fraction (not recorded which). These receptors came from a male donor with ankylosing spondylitis.

This clonotype was seen a few times. The CDR3 region is CASSSMGNSPLHF. The CDR3 DNA is TGTGCCAGCAGCTCTATGGGGAATTCACCCCTCCACTTT. V usage is TRBV11-2 and J usage is TRBJ1-6; D unresolved. Germline CDR1 and CDR2: SGHAT and FQNNGV. V gave up 4 bases and J gave up 7 bases, with 8 bases separating them. This CDR3 contains 13 residues.

The genes are TRBV11-2 and TRBJ2-1; 7 positions agree with TRBD2. CDR1 and CDR2 (germline): SGHAT, FQNNGV. Germline trimming cut 4 bases from V and 9 bases from J; bases unmatched to any gene: 6. The CDR3 runs 13 residues. CDR3 protein: CASSSGLGTEQFF. The CDR3 DNA reads as TGTGCCAGCAGCTCCGGACTAGGGACTGAGCAGTTCTTC.

This clonotype was seen ten or more times. This chain uses TRBV2 with TRBJ2-3; D is undetermined. V was pared by 6 bases and J by 3 bases, with 10 bases between. There are 13 residues in the CDR3. Germline loops: CDR1 SNHLY, CDR2 FYNNEI. The CDR3 here is CASSSPPTDTQYF. Here the CDR3 DNA reads TGTGCCAGCAGCTCTCCCCCTACAGATACGCAGTATTTT.

J is TRBJ1-6 and V is TRBV5-4, with D uncertain. Germline values: CDR1 SGHNT, CDR2 YYREEE (reference sequence). The V gene lost 4 bases and the J gene lost 10 bases, with 15 bases spanning the gap. The CDR3 has 14 residues. The CDR3 DNA reads as TGTGCCAGCAGCCCCCGGGAAAGTGGGTCACCCCTCCACTTT. As protein: CASSPRESGSPLHF.

This clonotype turned up a few times. CDR3 loop: CASSDPTANSRSTDTQYF. CDR3 DNA sequence: TGTGCCAGCAGTGACCCCACCGCTAATTCTAGAAGCACAGATACGCAGTATTTT. The rearrangement uses TRBV25-1 and TRBJ2-3; D not resolved. V was cut by 3 bases and J by 0 bases, with 19 bases left in between. In germline, CDR1 is MGHDK, CDR2 SYGVNS. The CDR3 totals 18 residues.

This clonotype was seen at least ten times. V usage is TRBV7-9 and J usage is TRBJ2-1, with D perhaps TRBD1 or TRBD2 (6 bases each). CDR1 SEHNR and CDR2 FQNEAQ come from the germline V gene (reference sequence). With 6 bases removed from V and 14 bases from J, the gap between germline ends came to 11 bases. This CDR3 has 10 residues. This CDR3 is CASRGGPEFF. CDR3 nucleotide sequence: TGTGCCAGCAGAGGGGGGCCGGAGTTCTTC.

The chain couples TRBV5-1 to TRBJ2-1; 9 nucleotides align to TRBD2. The J segment lost 0 bases and the V segment lost 8 bases, leaving 6 bases of the junction unmatched. Germline values: CDR1 SGHRS, CDR2 YFSETQ. This CDR3 has 15 residues. This CDR3 reads CASRAGGSSYNEQFF. The CDR3 nucleotides are TGCGCCAGTAGAGCGGGGGGAAGCTCCTACAATGAGCAGTTCTTC. Using reference TRBV5-1 and TRBJ2-1 for the parts outside the CDR3, the full variable domain is KAGVTQTPRYLIKTRGQQVTLSCSPISGHRSVSWYQQTPGQGLQFLFEYFSETQRNKGNFPGRFSGRQFSNSRSEMNVSTLELGDSALYLCASRAGGSSYNEQFFGPGTRLTVL.

The chain uses TRBV18 and TRBJ2-3; 7 bases line up with TRBD2. The ends lost 2 bases at V and 0 bases at J; junction bases unmatched: 2. The CDR3 is 15 amino acids. CDR1 and CDR2 (germline): KGHSH, LQKENI. The chain's CDR3 is CASSPGLESTDTQYF. CDR3 DNA sequence: TGTGCCAGCTCACCAGGACTAGAAAGCACAGATACGCAGTATTTT.

The chain uses TRBV20-1 and TRBJ2-1, with 9 bases aligning to TRBD2. CDR1 DFQATT and CDR2 SNEGSKA come from the germline V gene (reference sequence). CDR3 length equals 15 residues. Unmatched junction bases numbered 6, after V lost 1 base and J lost 5 bases. CDR3 DNA: TGCAGTGCTAGAGTCGCTAGCGGGACCGACAATGAGCAGTTCTTC. Translating gives CSARVASGTDNEQFF.

This clonotype has just a few counts. This chain joins TRBV28 and TRBJ1-4, with D unresolved. This CDR3 contains 13 residues. Looked up from germline, CDR1 is MDHEN and CDR2 is SYDVKM. V shed 6 bases and J shed 0 bases, with 5 bases lying between them. CDR3: CASRPATNEKLFF. The CDR3 coding sequence is TGTGCCAGCAGACCTGCAACTAATGAAAAACTGTTTTTT.

V usage is TRBV7-2 and J usage is TRBJ1-6; no reliable D call. Per germline, CDR1 SGHTA and CDR2 FQGNSA. Trimming cost V 2 bases and J 7 bases, with 9 bases left between them. This CDR3 region has 14 residues. In DNA, the CDR3 is TGTGCCAGCAGCTTAAGGGTCGAGAATTCACCCCTCCACTTT. Protein: CASSLRVENSPLHF.

Only a few counts were recorded for this clonotype. This chain uses TRBV5-1 with TRBJ2-1, with D possibly being TRBD2 (5 bases). V was shortened by 0 bases and J by 5 bases, with 18 bases between the two germline ends. Germline CDR1 and CDR2: SGHRS and YFSETQ. The CDR3 contains 17 residues. The CDR3 loop reads CASSLAEGGPSHNEQFF. The CDR3 region has the DNA TGCGCCAGCAGCTTGGCTGAGGGCGGGCCATCTCACAATGAGCAGTTCTTC. Full variable domain (rest looked up from reference TRBV5-1 and TRBJ2-1): KAGVTQTPRYLIKTRGQQVTLSCSPISGHRSVSWYQQTPGQGLQFLFEYFSETQRNKGNFPGRFSGRQFSNSRSEMNVSTLELGDSALYLCASSLAEGGPSHNEQFFGPGTRLTVL.

The V call is TRBV7-2, the J call TRBJ1-1, with D tentatively TRBD1 (5 bases). Per germline, CDR1 SGHTA and CDR2 FQGNSA. Trimming removed 1 base at V and 5 bases at J, with 14 bases between. The CDR3 is 15 amino acids. Written as DNA, the CDR3 is TGTGCCAGCAGCTTAGGACCGGGGCGAGGGACTGAAGCTTTCTTT. Encoded protein: CASSLGPGRGTEAFF.